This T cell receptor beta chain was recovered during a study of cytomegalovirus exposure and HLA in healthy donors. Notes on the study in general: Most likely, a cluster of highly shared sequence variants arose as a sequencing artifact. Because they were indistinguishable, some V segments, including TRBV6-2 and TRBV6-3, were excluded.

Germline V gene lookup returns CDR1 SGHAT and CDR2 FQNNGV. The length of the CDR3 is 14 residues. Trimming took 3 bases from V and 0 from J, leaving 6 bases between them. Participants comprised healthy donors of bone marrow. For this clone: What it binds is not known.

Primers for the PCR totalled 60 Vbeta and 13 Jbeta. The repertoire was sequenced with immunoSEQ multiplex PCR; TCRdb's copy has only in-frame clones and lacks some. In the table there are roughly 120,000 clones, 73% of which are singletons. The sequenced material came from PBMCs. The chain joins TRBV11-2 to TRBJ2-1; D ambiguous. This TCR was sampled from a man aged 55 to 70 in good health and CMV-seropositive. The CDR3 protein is CASSFSRSYNEQFF. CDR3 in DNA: TGTGCCAGCAGCTTTAGCCGCTCCTACAATGAGCAGTTCTTC.